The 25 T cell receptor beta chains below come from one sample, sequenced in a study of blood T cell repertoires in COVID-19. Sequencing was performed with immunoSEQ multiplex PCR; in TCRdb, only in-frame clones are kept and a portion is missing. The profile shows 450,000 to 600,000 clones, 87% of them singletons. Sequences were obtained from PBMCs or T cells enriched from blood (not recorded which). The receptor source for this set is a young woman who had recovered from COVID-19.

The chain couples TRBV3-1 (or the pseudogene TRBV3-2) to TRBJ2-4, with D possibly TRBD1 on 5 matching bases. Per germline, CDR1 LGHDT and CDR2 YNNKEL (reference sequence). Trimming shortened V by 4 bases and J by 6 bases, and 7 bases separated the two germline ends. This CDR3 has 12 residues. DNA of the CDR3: TGTGCCAGCAGCCCTCAGGGAAACATTCAGTACTTC. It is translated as CASSPQGNIQYF.

In nucleotides, the CDR3 is TGTGCCAGCAGCGTGGCCTTAAAAGAGACCCAGTACTTC. Translated, it gives CASSVALKETQYF. V gene TRBV5-6 combines with J gene TRBJ2-5, with D hard to call. The CDR3 has 13 amino acids. V lost 4 bases and J lost 3, with 10 bases in between. Per the germline V gene, CDR1 is SGHDT and CDR2 is YYEEEE.

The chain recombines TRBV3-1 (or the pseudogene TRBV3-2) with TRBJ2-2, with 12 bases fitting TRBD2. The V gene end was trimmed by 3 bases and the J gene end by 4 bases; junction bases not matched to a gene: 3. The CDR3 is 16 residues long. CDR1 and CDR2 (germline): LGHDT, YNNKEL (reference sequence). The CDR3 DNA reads TGTGCCAGCAGCCAGGGACTAGCGGGCATCACCGGGGAGCTGTTTTTT. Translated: CASSQGLAGITGELFF.

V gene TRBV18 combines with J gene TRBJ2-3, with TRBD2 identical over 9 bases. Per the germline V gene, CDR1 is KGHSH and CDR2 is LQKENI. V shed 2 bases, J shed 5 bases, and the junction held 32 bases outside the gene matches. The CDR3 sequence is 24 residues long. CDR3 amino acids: CASSPGPSGEISNRDTLGRDTQYF. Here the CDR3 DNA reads TGTGCCAGCTCACCAGGTCCTAGCGGGGAAATTTCAAACCGAGATACCCTGGGCCGAGATACGCAGTATTTT.

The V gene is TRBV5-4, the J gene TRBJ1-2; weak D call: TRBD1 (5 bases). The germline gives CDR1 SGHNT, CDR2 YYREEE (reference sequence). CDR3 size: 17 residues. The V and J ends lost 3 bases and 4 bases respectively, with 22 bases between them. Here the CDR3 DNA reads TGTGCCAGCAGCTCACAGGCCGGCGGACCGGGGGGCTATGGCTACACCTTC. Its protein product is CASSSQAGGPGGYGYTF. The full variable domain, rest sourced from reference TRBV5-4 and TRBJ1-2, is ETGVTQSPTHLIKTRGQQVTLRCSSQSGHNTVSWYQQALGQGPQFIFQYYREEENGRGNFPPRFSGLQFPNYSSELNVNALELDDSALYLCASSSQAGGPGGYGYTFGSGTRLTVV.

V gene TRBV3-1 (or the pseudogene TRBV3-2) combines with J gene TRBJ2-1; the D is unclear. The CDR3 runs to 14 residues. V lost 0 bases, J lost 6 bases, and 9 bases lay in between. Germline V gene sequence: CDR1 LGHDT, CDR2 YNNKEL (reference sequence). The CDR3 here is CASSQDALSNEQFF. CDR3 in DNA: TGTGCCAGCAGCCAAGATGCCCTGAGCAATGAGCAGTTCTTC.

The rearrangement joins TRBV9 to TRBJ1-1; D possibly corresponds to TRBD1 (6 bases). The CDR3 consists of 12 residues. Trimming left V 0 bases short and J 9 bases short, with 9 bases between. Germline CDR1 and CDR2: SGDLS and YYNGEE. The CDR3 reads CASSVEGGQAFF. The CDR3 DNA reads TGTGCCAGCAGCGTAGAGGGGGGGCAAGCTTTCTTT.

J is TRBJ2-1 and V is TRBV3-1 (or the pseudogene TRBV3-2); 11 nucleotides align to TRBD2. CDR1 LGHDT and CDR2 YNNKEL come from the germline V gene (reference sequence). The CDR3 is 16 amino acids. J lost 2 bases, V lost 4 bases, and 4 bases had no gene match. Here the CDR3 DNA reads TGTGCCAGCAGCCGTGGACTAGCGGGCGCCTACAATGAGCAGTTCTTC. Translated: CASSRGLAGAYNEQFF.

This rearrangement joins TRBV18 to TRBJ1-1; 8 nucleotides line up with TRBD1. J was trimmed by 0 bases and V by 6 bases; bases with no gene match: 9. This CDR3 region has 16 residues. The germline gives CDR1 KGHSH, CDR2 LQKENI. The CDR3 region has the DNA TGTGCCAGCTCCCTACCCAGGACAGGGTTGAACACTGAAGCTTTCTTT. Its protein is CASSLPRTGLNTEAFF.

The DNA of the CDR3 is TGTGCCAGCAGTTCCCCAGGGGGCCGCACTGAAGCTTTCTTT. Translating it yields CASSSPGGRTEAFF. The chain combines TRBV28 with TRBJ1-1; 8 positions agree with TRBD1. Losses at the gene ends were 4 bases for V and 4 bases for J; bases not matched to a gene: 5. The CDR3 covers 14 residues. Germline CDR1 MDHEN, CDR2 SYDVKM.

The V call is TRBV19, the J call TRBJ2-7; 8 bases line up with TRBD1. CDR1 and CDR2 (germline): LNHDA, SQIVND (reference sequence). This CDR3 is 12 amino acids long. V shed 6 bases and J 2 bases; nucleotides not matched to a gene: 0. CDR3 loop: CASRQGAYEQYF. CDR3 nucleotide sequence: TGTGCCAGTAGACAGGGGGCCTACGAGCAGTACTTC. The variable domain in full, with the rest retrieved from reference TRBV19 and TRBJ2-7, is DGGITQSPKYLFRKEGQNVTLSCEQNLNHDAMYWYRQDPGQGLRLIYYSQIVNDFQKGDIAEGYSVSREKKESFPLTVTSAQKNPTAFYLCASRQGAYEQYFGPGTRLTVT.

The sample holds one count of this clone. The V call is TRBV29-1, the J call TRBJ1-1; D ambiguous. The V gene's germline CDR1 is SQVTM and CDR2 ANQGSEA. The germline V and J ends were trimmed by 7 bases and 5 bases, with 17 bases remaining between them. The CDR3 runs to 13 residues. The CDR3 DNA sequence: TGCAGCGCGCGGGAGACTGTCCTGACTGAAGCTTTCTTT. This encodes CSARETVLTEAFF.

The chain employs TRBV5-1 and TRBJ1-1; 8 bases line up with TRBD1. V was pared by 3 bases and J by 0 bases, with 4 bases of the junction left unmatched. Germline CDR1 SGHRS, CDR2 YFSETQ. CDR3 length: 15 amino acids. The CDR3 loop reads CASSSWTGLNTEAFF. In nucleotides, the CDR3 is TGCGCCAGCAGCTCCTGGACAGGGCTGAACACTGAAGCTTTCTTT.

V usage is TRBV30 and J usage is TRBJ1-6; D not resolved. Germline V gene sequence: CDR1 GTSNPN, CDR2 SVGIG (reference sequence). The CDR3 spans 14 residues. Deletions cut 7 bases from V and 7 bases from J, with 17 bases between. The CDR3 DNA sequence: TGTGCCTCTCTAGTCCGGGGATCAAATTCACCCCTCCACTTT. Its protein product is CASLVRGSNSPLHF.

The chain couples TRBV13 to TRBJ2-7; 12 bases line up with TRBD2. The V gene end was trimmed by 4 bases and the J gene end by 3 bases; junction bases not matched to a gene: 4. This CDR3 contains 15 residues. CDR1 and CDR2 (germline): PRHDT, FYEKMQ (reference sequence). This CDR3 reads CASSYASGGGYEQYF. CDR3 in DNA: TGTGCCAGCAGCTATGCTAGCGGGGGGGGCTACGAGCAGTACTTC.

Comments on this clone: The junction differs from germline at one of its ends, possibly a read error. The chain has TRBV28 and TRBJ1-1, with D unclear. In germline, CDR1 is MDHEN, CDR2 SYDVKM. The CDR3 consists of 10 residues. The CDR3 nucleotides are TGTGCCAGCAGTTCGGTACAGTGTTACTTT. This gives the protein CASSSVQCYF. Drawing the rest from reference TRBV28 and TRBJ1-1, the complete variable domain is DVKVTQSSRYLVKRTGEKVFLECVQDMDHENMFWYRQDPGLGLRLIYFSYDVKMKEKGDIPEGYSVSREKKERFSLILESASTNQTSMYLCASSSVQCYFGQGTRLTVV.

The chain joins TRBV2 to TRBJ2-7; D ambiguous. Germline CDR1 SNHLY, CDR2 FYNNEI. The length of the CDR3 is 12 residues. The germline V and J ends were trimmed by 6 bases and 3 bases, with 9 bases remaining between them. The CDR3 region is CASSESDYEQYF. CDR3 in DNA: TGTGCCAGCAGCGAGTCCGACTACGAGCAGTACTTC.

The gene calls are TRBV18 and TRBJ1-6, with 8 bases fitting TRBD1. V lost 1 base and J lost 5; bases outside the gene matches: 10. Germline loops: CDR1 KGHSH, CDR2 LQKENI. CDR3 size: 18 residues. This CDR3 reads CASSPRPGGKGNNSPLHF. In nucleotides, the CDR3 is TGTGCCAGCTCACCACGGCCAGGGGGCAAGGGAAATAATTCACCCCTCCACTTT. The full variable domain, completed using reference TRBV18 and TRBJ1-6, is NAGVMQNPRHLVRRRGQEARLRCSPMKGHSHVYWYRQLPEEGLKFMVYLQKENIIDESGMPKERFSAEFPKEGPSILRIQQVVRGDSAAYFCASSPRPGGKGNNSPLHFGNGTRLTVT.

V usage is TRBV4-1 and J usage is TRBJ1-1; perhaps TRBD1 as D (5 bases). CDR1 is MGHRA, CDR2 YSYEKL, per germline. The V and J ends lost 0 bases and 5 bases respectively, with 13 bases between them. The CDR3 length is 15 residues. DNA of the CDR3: TGCGCCAGCAGCCAAGATCCTTTGGGGGGGACTGAAGCTTTCTTT. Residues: CASSQDPLGGTEAFF.

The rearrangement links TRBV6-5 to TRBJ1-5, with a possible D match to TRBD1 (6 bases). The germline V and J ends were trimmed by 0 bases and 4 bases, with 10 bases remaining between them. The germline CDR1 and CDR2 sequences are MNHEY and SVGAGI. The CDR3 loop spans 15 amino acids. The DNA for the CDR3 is TGTGCCAGCAGTTACTCAAGCAGGGGAAATCAGCCCCAGCATTTT. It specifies CASSYSSRGNQPQHF.

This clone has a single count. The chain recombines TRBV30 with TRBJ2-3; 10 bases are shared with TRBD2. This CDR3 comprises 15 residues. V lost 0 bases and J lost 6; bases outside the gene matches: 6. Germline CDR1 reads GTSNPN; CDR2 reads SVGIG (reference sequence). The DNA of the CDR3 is TGTGCCTGGAGTGTACAAGCGGGGGGGGCGGATACGCAGTATTTT. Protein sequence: CAWSVQAGGADTQYF.

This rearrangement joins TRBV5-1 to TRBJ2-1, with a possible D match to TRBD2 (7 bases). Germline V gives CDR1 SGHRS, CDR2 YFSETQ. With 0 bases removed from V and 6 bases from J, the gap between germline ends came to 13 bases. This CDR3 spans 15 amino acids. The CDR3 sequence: CASSLEGGVVNEQFF. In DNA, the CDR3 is TGCGCCAGCAGCTTGGAAGGGGGGGTTGTCAATGAGCAGTTCTTC.

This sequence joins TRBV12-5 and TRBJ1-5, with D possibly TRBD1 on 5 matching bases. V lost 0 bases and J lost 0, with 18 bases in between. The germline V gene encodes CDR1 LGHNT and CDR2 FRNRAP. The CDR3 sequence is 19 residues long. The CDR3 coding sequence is TGTGCTAGTGGTTTGGTACAGGACGGATTTCTTTATAGCAATCAGCCCCAGCATTTT. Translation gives CASGLVQDGFLYSNQPQHF.

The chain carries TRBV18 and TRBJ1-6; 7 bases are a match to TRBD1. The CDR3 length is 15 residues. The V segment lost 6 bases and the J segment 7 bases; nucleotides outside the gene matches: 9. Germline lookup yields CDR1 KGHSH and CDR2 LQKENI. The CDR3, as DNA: TGTGCCAGCTCTGAGGGACAGCCGGGGAATTCACCCCTCCACTTT. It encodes CASSEGQPGNSPLHF.

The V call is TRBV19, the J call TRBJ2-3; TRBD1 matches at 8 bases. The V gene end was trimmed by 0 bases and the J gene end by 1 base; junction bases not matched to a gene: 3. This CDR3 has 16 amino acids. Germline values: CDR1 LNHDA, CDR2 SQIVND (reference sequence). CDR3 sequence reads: CASSIEGTGGTDTQYF. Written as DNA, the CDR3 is TGTGCCAGTAGTATAGAGGGGACAGGTGGCACAGATACGCAGTATTTT.